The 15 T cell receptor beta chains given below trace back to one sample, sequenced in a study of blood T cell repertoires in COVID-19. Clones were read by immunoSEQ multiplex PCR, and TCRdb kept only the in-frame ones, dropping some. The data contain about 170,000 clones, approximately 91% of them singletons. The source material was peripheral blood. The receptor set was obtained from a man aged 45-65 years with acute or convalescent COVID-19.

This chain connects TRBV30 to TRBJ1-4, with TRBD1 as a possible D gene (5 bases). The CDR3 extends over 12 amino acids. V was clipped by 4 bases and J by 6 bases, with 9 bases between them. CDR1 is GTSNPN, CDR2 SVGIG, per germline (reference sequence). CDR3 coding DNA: TGTGCCTGGAATGCGGGACATGAAAAACTGTTTTTT. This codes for CAWNAGHEKLFF.

CDR3 in DNA: TGTGCCAGCAGCTGGCTTGCGGGAGTCAGCACAGATACGCAGTATTTT. Its protein product is CASSWLAGVSTDTQYF. This rearrangement joins TRBV5-6 to TRBJ2-3, with TRBD2 matching over 7 bases. The CDR3 extends over 16 amino acids. J gave up 0 bases and V 3 bases, and 7 bases lay outside the gene matches. CDR1 is SGHDT, CDR2 YYEEEE, per germline.

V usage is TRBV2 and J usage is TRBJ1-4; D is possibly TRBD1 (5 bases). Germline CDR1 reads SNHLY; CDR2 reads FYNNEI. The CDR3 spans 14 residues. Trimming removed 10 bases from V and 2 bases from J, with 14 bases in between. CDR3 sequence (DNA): TGTGCCATGTTCGGGAGGGGTACTAATGAAAAACTGTTTTTT. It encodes CAMFGRGTNEKLFF.

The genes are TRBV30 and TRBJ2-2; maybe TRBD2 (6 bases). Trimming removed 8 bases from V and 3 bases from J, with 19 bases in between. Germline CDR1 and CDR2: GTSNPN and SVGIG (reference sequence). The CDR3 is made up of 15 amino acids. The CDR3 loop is CASSWGDGYTGELFF. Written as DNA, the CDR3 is TGTGCCAGCTCTTGGGGGGACGGTTACACCGGGGAGCTGTTTTTT.

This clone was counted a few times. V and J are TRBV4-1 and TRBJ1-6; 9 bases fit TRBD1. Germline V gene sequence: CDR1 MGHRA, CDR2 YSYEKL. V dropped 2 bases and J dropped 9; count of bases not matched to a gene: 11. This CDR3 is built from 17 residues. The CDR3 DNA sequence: TGCGCCAGCAGCCAATGGACAGGGGACCCCTTGGGTTCACCCCTCCACTTT. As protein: CASSQWTGDPLGSPLHF.

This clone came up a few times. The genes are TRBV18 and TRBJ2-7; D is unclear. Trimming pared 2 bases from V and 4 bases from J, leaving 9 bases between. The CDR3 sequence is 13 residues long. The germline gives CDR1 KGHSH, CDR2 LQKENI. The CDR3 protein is CASSPASSYEQYF. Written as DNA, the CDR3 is TGTGCCAGCTCACCAGCTAGTTCATACGAGCAGTACTTC.

The CDR3 reads CASSRAGLEQYF. Written as DNA, the CDR3 is TGTGCCAGCAGTAGAGCGGGGCTCGAGCAGTACTTC. This rearrangement joins TRBV27 to TRBJ2-7; TRBD2 matches 7 bases. Germline V CDR1 and CDR2: MNHEY, SMNVEV (reference sequence). This CDR3 has 12 amino acids. Trimming cost V 5 bases and J 6 bases; bases outside gene matches: 4.

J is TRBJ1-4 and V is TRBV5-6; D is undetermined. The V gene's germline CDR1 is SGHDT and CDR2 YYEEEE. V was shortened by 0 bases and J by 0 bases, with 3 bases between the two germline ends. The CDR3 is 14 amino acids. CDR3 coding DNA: TGTGCCAGCAGCTTGGCCGCAACTAATGAAAAACTGTTTTTT. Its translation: CASSLAATNEKLFF. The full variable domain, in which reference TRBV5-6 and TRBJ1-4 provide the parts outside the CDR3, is DAGVTQSPTHLIKTRGQQVTLRCSPKSGHDTVSWYQQALGQGPQFIFQYYEEEERQRGNFPDRFSGHQFPNYSSELNVNALLLGDSALYLCASSLAATNEKLFFGSGTQLSVL.

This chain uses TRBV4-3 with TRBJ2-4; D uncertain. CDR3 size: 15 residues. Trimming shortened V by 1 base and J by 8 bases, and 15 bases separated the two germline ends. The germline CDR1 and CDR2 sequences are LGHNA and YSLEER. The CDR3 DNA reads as TGCGCCAGCAGCCAAGCTGGTGTCTTGCCAGACATTCAGTACTTC. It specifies CASSQAGVLPDIQYF.

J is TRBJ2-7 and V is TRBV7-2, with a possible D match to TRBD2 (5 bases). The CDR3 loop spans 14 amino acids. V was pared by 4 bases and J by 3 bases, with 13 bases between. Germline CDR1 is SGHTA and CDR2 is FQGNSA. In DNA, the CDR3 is TGTGCCAGCAGCTCCACCGGACTGAGCTACGAGCAGTACTTC. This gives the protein CASSSTGLSYEQYF.

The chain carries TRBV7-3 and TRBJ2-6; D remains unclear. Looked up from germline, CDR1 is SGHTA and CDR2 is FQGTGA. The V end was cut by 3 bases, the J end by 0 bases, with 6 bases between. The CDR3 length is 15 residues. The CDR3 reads CASSFMASGANVLTF. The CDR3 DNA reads TGTGCCAGCAGCTTTATGGCCTCTGGGGCCAACGTCCTGACTTTC.

The CDR3 protein is CASSVRLAGGSYEQYF. Here the CDR3 DNA reads TGTGCCAGCAGCGTAAGACTAGCGGGAGGTTCCTACGAGCAGTACTTC. The genes are TRBV11-1 and TRBJ2-7, with 13 positions matching TRBD2. The CDR3 spans 16 residues. Germline assignment: CDR1 SGHAT and CDR2 FQDESV (reference sequence). With V trimmed by 5 bases and J by 1 base, 5 bases remained unmatched.

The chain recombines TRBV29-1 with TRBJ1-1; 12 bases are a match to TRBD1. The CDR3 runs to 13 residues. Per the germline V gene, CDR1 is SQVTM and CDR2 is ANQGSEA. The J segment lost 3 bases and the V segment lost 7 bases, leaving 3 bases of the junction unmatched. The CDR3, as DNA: TGCAGCGGGGGACAGGGGGCGGACACTGAAGCTTTCTTT. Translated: CSGGQGADTEAFF.

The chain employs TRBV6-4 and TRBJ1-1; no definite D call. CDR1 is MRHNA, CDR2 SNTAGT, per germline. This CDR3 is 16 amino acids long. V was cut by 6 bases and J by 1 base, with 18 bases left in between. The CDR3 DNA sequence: TGTGCCAGCAGGCGCCAGGTGGCACATAGGAACACTGAAGCTTTCTTT. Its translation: CASRRQVAHRNTEAFF.

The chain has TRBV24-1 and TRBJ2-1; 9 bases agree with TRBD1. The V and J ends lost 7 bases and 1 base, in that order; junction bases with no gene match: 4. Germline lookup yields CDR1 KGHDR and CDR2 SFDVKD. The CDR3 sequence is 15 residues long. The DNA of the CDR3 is TGTGCCACCAGCGACAGGGGGGGTTCCTACAATGAGCAGTTCTTC. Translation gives CATSDRGGSYNEQFF.